These 14 T cell receptor beta chains were sequenced from one sample in a study of memory CD4+ T cells and cytomegalovirus serostatus. Generated by immunoSEQ multiplex PCR, the TCRdb table keeps only in-frame clones and is missing some. The table includes some 58,000 clones, around 77% detected once. The sort gate was single viable CD3+CD4+CD8-CD45RO+ cells for memory CD4+ T cells. Material for sequencing was memory CD4+ T cells from blood. These receptors came from an adult in good health and CMV-seronegative.

The chain is built from TRBV28 and TRBJ2-3, with 8 bases identical to TRBD2. This CDR3 region has 15 residues. Germline CDR1 and CDR2: MDHEN and SYDVKM. The trim removed 7 bases at V and 5 bases at J, leaving 11 bases unmatched. This CDR3 is CASTSPAGGIDTQYF. DNA for the CDR3: TGTGCCAGCACCTCCCCCGCGGGAGGAATAGATACGCAGTATTTT.

This chain connects TRBV11-2 to TRBJ2-3, with D tentatively TRBD1 (5 bases). Per the germline V gene, CDR1 is SGHAT and CDR2 is FQNNGV. Trimming left V 1 base short and J 1 base short, with 12 bases between. The CDR3 has 16 amino acids. The CDR3 protein is CASSLVVGRRTDTQYF. CDR3 DNA: TGTGCCAGCAGCTTAGTGGTGGGGCGGCGCACAGATACGCAGTATTTT.

This clone was seen a few times. This chain uses TRBV7-2 with TRBJ2-7; 14 bases agree with TRBD2. This CDR3 has 17 residues. V lost 5 bases and J lost 7; bases outside the gene matches: 13. Germline lookup yields CDR1 SGHTA and CDR2 FQGNSA. CDR3 bases: TGTGCCAGCAGCCCCCCTGGGACTAGCGGGGGTAACAAAGAGCAGTACTTC. This codes for CASSPPGTSGGNKEQYF.

V usage is TRBV9 and J usage is TRBJ2-7, with TRBD1 matching 9 bases. With 4 bases clipped from V and 6 bases from J, the junction kept 8 bases outside the gene matches. The CDR3 contains 14 residues. Per the germline V gene, CDR1 is SGDLS and CDR2 is YYNGEE. The CDR3 is CASSLTQDRGEQYF. The CDR3 DNA is TGTGCCAGCAGCCTCACCCAGGACAGGGGCGAGCAGTACTTC.

The chain carries TRBV9 and TRBJ2-7; the match to TRBD1 covers 10 bases. The CDR3 covers 14 residues. The J segment lost 3 bases and the V segment lost 4 bases, leaving 4 bases of the junction unmatched. CDR1 is SGDLS and CDR2 is YYNGEE in the germline V gene. For the CDR3, the DNA is TGTGCCAGCAGCTGGGGACAGGGGAACTACGAGCAGTACTTC. Its translation: CASSWGQGNYEQYF.

V is TRBV18 and J is TRBJ1-1; D is ambiguous. From germline, CDR1 is KGHSH and CDR2 LQKENI. The CDR3 is 15 residues long. With 4 bases removed from V and 5 bases from J, the gap between germline ends came to 17 bases. The chain's CDR3 is CASSLDSGGKTEAFF. The CDR3 DNA reads TGTGCCAGCTCACTGGATAGTGGCGGTAAGACTGAAGCTTTCTTT.

The V gene is TRBV11-2, the J gene TRBJ2-5; D is unclear. CDR1 SGHAT and CDR2 FQNNGV come from the germline V gene. Trimming removed 3 bases at V and 2 bases at J, with 7 bases between. This CDR3 is built from 13 residues. The chain's CDR3 is CASSFQPQETQYF. The CDR3 DNA is TGTGCCAGCAGCTTCCAACCTCAAGAGACCCAGTACTTC. The full variable domain, its missing parts supplied by reference TRBV11-2 and TRBJ2-5, is EAGVAQSPRYKIIEKRQSVAFWCNPISGHATLYWYQQILGQGPKLLIQFQNNGVVDDSQLPKDRFSAERLKGVDSTLKIQPAKLEDSAVYLCASSFQPQETQYFGPGTRLLVL.

The chain recombines TRBV7-3 with TRBJ1-3, with D tentatively TRBD1 (5 bases). Germline values: CDR1 SGHTA, CDR2 FQGTGA. The CDR3 is made up of 14 amino acids. Trimming removed 0 bases at V and 3 bases at J, with 6 bases between. The CDR3 spells CASSLTGVGNTIYF. The CDR3 nucleotides read TGTGCCAGCAGCTTAACGGGGGTTGGAAACACCATATATTTT.

CDR3 region: CASSLPYEQYF. In nucleotides, the CDR3 is TGTGCCAGCAGCCTCCCTTACGAGCAGTACTTC. The chain couples TRBV5-5 to TRBJ2-7, with D unclear. Germline lookup yields CDR1 SGHKS and CDR2 YYEKEE (reference sequence). The V end lost 4 bases, the J end lost 4 bases, and 6 bases lay between the germline ends. This CDR3 contains 11 residues.

The chain combines TRBV27 with TRBJ2-1, with TRBD1 identical over 7 bases. Trimming at V came to 5 bases and at J to 6 bases, leaving 10 bases not matched to a gene. From germline, CDR1 is MNHEY and CDR2 SMNVEV (reference sequence). CDR3 length: 15 residues. The CDR3 spells CASSLPTGARNEQFF. CDR3 nucleotide sequence: TGTGCCAGCAGTCTACCCACAGGGGCTCGCAATGAGCAGTTCTTC.

This rearrangement joins TRBV27 to TRBJ2-7; D possibly corresponds to TRBD2 (6 bases). CDR1 MNHEY and CDR2 SMNVEV come from the germline V gene (reference sequence). V lost 0 bases and J 4 bases, leaving 10 bases between the germline ends. This CDR3 has 14 amino acids. CDR3 bases: TGTGCCAGCAGTTTATCGGGGACTGTTTACGAGCAGTACTTC. This gives the protein CASSLSGTVYEQYF.

The chain joins TRBV12-5 to TRBJ1-2, with 7 positions matching TRBD1. Germline CDR1 LGHNT, CDR2 FRNRAP. The CDR3 length is 13 residues. V gave up 6 bases and J gave up 3 bases; unmatched junction bases: 4. The DNA of the CDR3 is TGTGCTAGTGGGCCTGACAGGGACTATGGCTACACCTTC. This codes for CASGPDRDYGYTF.

The table lists this clone with a few counts. V usage is TRBV9 and J usage is TRBJ1-5, with TRBD1 matching 9 bases. V lost 3 bases, J lost 6 bases, and 4 bases stayed unmatched. The CDR3 length is 14 residues. In germline, CDR1 is SGDLS, CDR2 YYNGEE. The CDR3 DNA is TGTGCCAGCAGCGCGGGACAGGGAGGTCAGCCCCAGCATTTT. It codes for CASSAGQGGQPQHF.

The chain links TRBV7-2 to TRBJ2-7, with 12 positions matching TRBD2. The length of the CDR3 is 15 residues. Looked up from germline, CDR1 is SGHTA and CDR2 is FQGNSA. V shed 3 bases and J 1 base; nucleotides not matched to a gene: 1. CDR3 DNA: TGTGCCAGCAGCTTCCTAGCGGGAGGGTCCTACGAGCAGTACTTC. It yields the protein CASSFLAGGSYEQYF.